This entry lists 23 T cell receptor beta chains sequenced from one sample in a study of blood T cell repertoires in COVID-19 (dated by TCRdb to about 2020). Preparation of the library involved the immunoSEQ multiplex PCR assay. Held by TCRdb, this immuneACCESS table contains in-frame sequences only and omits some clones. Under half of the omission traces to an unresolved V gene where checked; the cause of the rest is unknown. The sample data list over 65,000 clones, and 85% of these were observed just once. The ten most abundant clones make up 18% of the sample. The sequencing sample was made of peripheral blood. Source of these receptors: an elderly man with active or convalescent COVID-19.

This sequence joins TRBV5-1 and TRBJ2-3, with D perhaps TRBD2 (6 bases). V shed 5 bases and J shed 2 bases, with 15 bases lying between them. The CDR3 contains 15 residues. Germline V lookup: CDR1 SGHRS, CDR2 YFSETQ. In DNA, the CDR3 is TGCGCCAGCAGTTCGACTAGAGGATCCACAGATACGCAGTATTTT. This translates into CASSSTRGSTDTQYF.

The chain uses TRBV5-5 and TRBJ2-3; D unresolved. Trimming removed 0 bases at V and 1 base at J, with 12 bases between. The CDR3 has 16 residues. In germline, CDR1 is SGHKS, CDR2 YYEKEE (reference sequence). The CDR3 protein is CASSLAGQIGTDTQYF. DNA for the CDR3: TGTGCCAGCAGCTTGGCTGGGCAGATAGGCACAGATACGCAGTATTTT.

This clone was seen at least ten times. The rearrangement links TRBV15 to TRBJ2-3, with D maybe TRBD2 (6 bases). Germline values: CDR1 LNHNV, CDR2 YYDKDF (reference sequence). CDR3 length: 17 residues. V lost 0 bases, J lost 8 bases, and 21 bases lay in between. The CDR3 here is CATSRDLSAGLAGTQYF. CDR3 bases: TGTGCCACCAGCAGAGATTTAAGCGCGGGATTGGCGGGTACGCAGTATTTT.

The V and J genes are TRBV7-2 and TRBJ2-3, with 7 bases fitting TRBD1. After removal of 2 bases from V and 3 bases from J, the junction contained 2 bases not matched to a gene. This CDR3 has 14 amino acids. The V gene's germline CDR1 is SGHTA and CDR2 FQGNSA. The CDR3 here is CASSLRGRTDTQYF. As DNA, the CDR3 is TGTGCCAGCAGCTTAAGGGGGCGTACAGATACGCAGTATTTT.

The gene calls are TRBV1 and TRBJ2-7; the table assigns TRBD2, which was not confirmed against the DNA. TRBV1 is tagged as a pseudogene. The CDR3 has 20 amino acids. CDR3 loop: CTSSHRLAGVPPGETYEQYV. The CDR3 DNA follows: TGCACCAGCAGCCATCGTTTAGCGGGAGTTCCACCTGGAGAAACCTACGAGCAGTACGTC.

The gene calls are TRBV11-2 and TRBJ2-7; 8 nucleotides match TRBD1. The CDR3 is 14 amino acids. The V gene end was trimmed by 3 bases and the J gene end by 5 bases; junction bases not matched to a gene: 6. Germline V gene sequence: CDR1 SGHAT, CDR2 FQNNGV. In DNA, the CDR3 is TGTGCCAGCAGCTTTAGACAGGGGTACAACGAGCAGTACGTC. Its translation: CASSFRQGYNEQYV.

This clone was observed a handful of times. For the CDR3, the DNA is TGTGCCAGCAGCCAACCGGGCGGGTCTACAGATACGCAGTATTTT. Its translation is CASSQPGGSTDTQYF. J is TRBJ2-3 and V is TRBV7-2, with TRBD2 as a possible D gene (5 bases). The CDR3 extends over 15 amino acids. Germline CDR1 is SGHTA and CDR2 is FQGNSA. The V and J ends lost 5 bases and 3 bases respectively, with 15 bases between them.

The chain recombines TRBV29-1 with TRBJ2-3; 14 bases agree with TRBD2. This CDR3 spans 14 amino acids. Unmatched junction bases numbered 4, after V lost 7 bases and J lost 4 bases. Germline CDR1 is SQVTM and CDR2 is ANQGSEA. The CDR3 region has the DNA TGCAGCGCGGGACTAGCGGGAGCCGCAGATACGCAGTATTTT. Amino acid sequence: CSAGLAGAADTQYF.

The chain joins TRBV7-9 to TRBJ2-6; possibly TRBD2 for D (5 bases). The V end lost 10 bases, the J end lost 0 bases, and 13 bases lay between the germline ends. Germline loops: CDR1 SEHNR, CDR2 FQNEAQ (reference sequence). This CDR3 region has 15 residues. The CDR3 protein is CATRSRGSGANVLTF. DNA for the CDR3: TGTGCCACCCGGTCCCGGGGCTCTGGGGCCAACGTCCTGACTTTC.

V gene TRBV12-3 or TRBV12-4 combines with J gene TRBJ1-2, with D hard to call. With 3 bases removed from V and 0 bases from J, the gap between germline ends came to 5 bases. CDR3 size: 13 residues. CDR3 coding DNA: TGTGCCAGCAGTTTGGTAGCTAACTATGGCTACACCTTC. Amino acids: CASSLVANYGYTF.

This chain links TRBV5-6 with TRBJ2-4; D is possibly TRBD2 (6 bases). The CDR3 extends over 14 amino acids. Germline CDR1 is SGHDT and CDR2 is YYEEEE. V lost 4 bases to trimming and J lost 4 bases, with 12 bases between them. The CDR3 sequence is CASSVVAVKNIQYF. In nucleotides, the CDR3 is TGTGCCAGCAGCGTGGTAGCGGTGAAAAACATTCAGTACTTC.

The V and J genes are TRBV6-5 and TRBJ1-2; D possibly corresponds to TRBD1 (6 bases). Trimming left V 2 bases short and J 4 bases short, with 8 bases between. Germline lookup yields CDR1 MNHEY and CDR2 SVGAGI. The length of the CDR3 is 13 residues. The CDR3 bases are TGTGCCAGCAGTTACCAGGGGCCCTATGGCTACACCTTC. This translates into CASSYQGPYGYTF.

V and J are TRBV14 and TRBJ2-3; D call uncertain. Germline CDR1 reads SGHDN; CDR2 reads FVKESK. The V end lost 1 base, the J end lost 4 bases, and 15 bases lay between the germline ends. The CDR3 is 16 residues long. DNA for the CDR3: TGTGCCAGCAGCCAAGCCCCGCCCGGTCGGGCAGATACGCAGTATTTT. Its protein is CASSQAPPGRADTQYF.

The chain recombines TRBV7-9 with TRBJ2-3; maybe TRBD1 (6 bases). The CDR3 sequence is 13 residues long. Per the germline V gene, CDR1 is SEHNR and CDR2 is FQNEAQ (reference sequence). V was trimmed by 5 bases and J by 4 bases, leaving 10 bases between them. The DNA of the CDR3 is TGTGCCAGCAGCCAAGGGGGTGCAGATACGCAGTATTTT. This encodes CASSQGGADTQYF.

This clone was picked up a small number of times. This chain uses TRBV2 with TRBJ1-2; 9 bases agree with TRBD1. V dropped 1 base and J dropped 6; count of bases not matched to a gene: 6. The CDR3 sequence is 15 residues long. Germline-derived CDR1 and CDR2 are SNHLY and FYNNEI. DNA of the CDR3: TGTGCCAGCAGTGAAGGGGGGACAGGGCGGGATGGCTACACCTTC. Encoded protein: CASSEGGTGRDGYTF.

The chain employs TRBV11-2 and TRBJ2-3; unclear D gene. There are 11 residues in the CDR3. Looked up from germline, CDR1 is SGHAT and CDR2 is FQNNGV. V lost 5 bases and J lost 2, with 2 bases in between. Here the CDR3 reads CASSHTDTQYF. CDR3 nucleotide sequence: TGTGCCAGCAGCCACACAGATACGCAGTATTTT.

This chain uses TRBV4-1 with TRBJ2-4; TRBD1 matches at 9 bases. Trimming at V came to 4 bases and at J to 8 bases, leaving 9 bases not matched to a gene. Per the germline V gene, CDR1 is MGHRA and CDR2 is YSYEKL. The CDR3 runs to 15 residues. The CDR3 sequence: CASSPGRDRVYIQYF. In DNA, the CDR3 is TGCGCCAGCAGCCCGGGACGGGACAGGGTTTACATTCAGTACTTC.

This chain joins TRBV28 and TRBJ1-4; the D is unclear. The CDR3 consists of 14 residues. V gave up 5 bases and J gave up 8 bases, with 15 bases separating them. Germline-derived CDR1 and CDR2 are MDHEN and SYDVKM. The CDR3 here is CASSLQDSTEKLFF. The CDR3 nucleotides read TGTGCCAGCAGTCTCCAGGACTCTACCGAAAAACTGTTTTTT.

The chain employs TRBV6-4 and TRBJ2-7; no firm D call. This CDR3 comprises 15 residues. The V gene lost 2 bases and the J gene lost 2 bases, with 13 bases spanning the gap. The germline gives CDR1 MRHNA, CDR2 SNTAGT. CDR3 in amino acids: CASSDQVNRTYEQYV. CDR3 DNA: TGTGCCAGCAGTGACCAGGTGAATAGGACCTACGAGCAGTACGTC.

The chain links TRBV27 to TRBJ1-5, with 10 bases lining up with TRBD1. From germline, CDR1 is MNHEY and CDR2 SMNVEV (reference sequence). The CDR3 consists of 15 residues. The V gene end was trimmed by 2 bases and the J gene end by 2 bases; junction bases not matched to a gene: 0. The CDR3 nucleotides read TGTGCCAGCAGTTTAGGGACAGGGGGCAATCAGCCCCAGCATTTT. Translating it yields CASSLGTGGNQPQHF.

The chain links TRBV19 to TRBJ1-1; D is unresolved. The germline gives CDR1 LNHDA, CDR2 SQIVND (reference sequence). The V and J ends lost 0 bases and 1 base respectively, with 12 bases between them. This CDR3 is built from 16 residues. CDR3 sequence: CASSIESGIPNTEAFF. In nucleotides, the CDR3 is TGTGCCAGTAGTATAGAGTCGGGGATCCCGAACACTGAAGCTTTCTTT.

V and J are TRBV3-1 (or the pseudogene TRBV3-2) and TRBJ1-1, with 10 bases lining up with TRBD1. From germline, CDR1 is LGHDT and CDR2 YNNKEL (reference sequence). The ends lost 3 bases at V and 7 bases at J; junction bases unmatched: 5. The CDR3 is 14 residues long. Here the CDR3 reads CASSHIGQGVEAFF. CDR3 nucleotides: TGTGCCAGCAGCCATATAGGACAGGGGGTTGAAGCTTTCTTT.

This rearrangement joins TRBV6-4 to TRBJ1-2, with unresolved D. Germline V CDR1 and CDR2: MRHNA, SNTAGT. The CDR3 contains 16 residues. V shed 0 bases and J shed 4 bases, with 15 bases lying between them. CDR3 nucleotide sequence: TGTGCCAGCAGTGACTCTTCCGACCGCGACATCTATGGCTACACCTTC. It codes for CASSDSSDRDIYGYTF.